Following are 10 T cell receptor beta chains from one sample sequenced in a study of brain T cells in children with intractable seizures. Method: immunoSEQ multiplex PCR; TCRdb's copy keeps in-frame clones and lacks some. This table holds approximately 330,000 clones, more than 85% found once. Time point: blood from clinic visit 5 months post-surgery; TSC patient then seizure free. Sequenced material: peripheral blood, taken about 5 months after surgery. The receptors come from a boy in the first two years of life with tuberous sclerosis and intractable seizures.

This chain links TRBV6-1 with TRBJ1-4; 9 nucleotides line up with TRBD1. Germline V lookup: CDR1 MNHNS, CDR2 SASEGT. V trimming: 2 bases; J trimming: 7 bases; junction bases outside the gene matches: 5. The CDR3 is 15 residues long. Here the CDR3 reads CASSEYTGGGEKLFF. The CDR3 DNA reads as TGTGCCAGCAGTGAATATACAGGGGGCGGTGAAAAACTGTTTTTT.

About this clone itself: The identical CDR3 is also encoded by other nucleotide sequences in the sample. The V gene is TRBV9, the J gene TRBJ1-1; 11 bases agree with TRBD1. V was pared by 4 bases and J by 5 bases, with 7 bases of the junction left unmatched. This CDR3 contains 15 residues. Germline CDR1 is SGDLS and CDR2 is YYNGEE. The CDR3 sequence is CASSPSGTGGTEAFF. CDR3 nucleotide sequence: TGTGCCAGCAGCCCTTCGGGGACAGGGGGGACTGAAGCTTTCTTT.

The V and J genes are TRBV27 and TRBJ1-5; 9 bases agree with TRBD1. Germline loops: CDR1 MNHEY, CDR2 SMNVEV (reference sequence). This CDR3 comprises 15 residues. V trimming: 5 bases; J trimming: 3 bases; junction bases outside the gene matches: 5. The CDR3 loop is CASSPDRGVNQPQHF. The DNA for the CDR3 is TGTGCCAGCAGTCCGGACAGGGGTGTCAATCAGCCCCAGCATTTT.

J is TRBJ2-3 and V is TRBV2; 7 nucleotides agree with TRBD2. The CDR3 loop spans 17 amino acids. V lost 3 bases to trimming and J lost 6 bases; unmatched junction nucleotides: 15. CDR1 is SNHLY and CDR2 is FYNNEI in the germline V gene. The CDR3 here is CASSDRSGGSAYDTQYF. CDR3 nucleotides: TGTGCCAGCAGTGATCGATCGGGCGGGAGTGCATATGATACGCAGTATTTT.

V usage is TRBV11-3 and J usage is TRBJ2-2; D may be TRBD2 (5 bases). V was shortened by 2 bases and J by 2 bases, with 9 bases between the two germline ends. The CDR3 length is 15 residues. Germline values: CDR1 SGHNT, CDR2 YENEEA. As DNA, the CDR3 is TGTGCCAGCAGCTTATCAGCGGTTAACACCGGGGAGCTGTTTTTT. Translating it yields CASSLSAVNTGELFF.

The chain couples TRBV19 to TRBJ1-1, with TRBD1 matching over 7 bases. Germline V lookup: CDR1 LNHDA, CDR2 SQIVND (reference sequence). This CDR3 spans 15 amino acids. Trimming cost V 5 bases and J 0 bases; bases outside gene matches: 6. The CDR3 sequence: CASSPRDRLNTEAFF. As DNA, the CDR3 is TGTGCCAGTAGTCCCCGGGACAGATTGAACACTGAAGCTTTCTTT.

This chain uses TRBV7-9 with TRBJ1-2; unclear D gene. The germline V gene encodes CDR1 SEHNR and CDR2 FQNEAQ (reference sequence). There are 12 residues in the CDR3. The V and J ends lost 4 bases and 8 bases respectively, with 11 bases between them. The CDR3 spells CASSSEAEGYTF. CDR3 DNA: TGTGCCAGCAGCTCTGAAGCGGAGGGCTACACCTTC.

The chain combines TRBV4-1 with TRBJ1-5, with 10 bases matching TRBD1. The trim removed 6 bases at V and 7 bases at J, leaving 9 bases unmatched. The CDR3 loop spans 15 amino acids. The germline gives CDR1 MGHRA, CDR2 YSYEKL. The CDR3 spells CASSIDRGLSQPQHF. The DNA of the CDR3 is TGCGCCAGCAGTATCGACAGGGGGCTGTCCCAGCCCCAGCATTTT.

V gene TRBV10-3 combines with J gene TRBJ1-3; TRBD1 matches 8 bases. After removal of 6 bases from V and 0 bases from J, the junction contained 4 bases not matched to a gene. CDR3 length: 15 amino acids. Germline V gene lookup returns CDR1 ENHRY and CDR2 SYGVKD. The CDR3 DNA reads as TGTGCCATCAGCGGGACAGGCAACTCTGGAAACACCATATATTTT. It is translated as CAISGTGNSGNTIYF.

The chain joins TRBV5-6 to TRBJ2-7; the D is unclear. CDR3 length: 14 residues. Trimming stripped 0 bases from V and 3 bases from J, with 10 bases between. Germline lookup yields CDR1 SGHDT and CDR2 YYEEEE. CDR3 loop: CASSLELPGYEQYF. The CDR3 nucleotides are TGTGCCAGCAGCTTGGAACTACCGGGCTACGAGCAGTACTTC.